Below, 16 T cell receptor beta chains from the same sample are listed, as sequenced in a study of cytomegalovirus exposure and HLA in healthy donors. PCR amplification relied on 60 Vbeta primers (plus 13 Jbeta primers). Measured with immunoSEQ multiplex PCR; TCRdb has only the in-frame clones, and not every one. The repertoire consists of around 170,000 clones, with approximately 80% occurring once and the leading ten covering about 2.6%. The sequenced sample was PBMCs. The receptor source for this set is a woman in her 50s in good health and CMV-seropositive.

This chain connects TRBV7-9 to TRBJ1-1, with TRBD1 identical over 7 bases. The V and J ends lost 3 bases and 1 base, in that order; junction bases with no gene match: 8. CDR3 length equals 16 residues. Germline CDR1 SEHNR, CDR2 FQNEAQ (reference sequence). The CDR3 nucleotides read TGTGCCAGCAGCTTTTGGGAACAGGGGCCGAACACTGAAGCTTTCTTT. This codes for CASSFWEQGPNTEAFF.

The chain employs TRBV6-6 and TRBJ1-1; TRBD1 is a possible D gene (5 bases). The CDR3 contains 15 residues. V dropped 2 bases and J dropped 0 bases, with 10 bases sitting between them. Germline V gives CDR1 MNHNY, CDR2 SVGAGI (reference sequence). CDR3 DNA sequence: TGTGCCAGCAGTTACGCGGCAGGGCTGAACACTGAAGCTTTCTTT. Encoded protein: CASSYAAGLNTEAFF.

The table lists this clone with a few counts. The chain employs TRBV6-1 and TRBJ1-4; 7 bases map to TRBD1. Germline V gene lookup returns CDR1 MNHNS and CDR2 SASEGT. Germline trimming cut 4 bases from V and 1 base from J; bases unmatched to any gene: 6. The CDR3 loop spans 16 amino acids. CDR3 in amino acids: CASSGTTGVTNEKLFF. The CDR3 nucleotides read TGTGCCAGCAGTGGAACTACAGGGGTAACTAATGAAAAACTGTTTTTT.

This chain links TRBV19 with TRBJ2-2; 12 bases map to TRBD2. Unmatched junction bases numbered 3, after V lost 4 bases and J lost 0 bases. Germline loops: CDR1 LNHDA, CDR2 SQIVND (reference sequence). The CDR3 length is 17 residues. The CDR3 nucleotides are TGTGCCAGTAGTAGTCCTAGCGGGGGGGCGAACACCGGGGAGCTGTTTTTT. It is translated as CASSSPSGGANTGELFF.

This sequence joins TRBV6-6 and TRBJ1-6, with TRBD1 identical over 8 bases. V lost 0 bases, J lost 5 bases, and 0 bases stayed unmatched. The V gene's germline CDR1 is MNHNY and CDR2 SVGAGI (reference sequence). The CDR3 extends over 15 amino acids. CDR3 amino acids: CASSYSGQDNSPLHF. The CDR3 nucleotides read TGTGCCAGCAGTTACTCGGGACAGGATAATTCACCCCTCCACTTT.

CDR3 nucleotide sequence: TGTGCCAGCTCCCCGGGGGGGGGCATGAACACTGAAGCTTTCTTT. As protein: CASSPGGGMNTEAFF. The chain has TRBV28 and TRBJ1-1, with D possibly being TRBD1 (6 bases). Trimming cost V 8 bases and J 0 bases, with 16 bases left between them. The germline gives CDR1 MDHEN, CDR2 SYDVKM. The CDR3 loop spans 15 amino acids. Supplemented by reference TRBV28 and TRBJ1-1, the full variable domain reads DVKVTQSSRYLVKRTGEKVFLECVQDMDHENMFWYRQDPGLGLRLIYFSYDVKMKEKGDIPEGYSVSREKKERFSLILESASTNQTSMYLCASSPGGGMNTEAFFGQGTRLTVV.

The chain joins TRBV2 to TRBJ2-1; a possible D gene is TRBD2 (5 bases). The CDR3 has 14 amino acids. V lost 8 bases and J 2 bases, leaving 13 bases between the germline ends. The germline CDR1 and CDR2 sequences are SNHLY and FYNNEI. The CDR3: CASFRTSTYNEQFF. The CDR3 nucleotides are TGTGCCAGCTTTCGGACTTCTACCTACAATGAGCAGTTCTTC.

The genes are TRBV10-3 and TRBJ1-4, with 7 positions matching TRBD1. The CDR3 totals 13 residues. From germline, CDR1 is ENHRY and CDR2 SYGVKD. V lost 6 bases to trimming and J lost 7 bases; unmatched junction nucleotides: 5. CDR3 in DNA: TGTGCCATCAGCCAGGGGGGCCGTGAAAAACTGTTTTTT. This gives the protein CAISQGGREKLFF.

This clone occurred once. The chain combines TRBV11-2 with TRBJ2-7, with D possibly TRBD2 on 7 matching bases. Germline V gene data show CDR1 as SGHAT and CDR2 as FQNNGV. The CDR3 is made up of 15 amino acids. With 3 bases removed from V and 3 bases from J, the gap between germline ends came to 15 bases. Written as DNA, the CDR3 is TGTGCCAGCAGCTTGGGGGGGCGCGTGTACTACGAGCAGTACTTC. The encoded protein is CASSLGGRVYYEQYF.

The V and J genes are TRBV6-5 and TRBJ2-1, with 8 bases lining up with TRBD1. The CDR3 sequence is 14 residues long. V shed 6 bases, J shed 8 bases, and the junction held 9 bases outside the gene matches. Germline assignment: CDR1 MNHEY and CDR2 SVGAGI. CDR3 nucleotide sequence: TGTGCCAGCAGGGCCGGGACAGGCGGGTATGAGCAGTTCTTC. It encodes CASRAGTGGYEQFF.

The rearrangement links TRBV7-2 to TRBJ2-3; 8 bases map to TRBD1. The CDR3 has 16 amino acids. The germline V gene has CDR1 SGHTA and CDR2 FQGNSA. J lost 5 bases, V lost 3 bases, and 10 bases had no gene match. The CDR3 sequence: CASSLFSRGQGDTQYF. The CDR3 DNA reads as TGTGCCAGCAGCTTGTTTTCCAGGGGGCAGGGAGATACGCAGTATTTT.

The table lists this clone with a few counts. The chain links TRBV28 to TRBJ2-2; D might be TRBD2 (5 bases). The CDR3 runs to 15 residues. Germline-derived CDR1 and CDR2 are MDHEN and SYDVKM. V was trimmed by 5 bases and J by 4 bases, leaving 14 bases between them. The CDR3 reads CASSPGLATTGELFF. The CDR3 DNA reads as TGTGCCAGCAGTCCCGGTCTAGCAACCACCGGGGAGCTGTTTTTT. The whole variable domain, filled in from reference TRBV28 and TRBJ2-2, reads DVKVTQSSRYLVKRTGEKVFLECVQDMDHENMFWYRQDPGLGLRLIYFSYDVKMKEKGDIPEGYSVSREKKERFSLILESASTNQTSMYLCASSPGLATTGELFFGEGSRLTVL.

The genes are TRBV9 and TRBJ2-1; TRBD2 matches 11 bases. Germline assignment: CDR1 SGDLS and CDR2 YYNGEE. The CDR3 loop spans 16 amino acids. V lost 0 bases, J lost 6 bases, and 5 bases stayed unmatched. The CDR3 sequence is CASSVEGLAGGNEQFF. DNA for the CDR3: TGTGCCAGCAGCGTAGAAGGACTAGCGGGCGGCAATGAGCAGTTCTTC.

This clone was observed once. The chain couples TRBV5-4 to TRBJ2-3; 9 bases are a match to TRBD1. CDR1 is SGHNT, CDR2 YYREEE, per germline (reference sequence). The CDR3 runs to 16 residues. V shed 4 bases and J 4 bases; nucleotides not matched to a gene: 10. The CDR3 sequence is CASSLPGQGGPDTQYF. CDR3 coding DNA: TGTGCCAGCAGCCTACCGGGACAGGGAGGTCCAGATACGCAGTATTTT.

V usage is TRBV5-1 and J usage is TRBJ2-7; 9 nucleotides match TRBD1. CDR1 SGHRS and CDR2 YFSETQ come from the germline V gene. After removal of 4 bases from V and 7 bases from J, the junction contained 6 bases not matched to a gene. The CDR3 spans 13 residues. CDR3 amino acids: CASSAGQGNEQYF. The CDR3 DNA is TGCGCCAGCAGCGCAGGACAGGGGAATGAGCAGTACTTC.

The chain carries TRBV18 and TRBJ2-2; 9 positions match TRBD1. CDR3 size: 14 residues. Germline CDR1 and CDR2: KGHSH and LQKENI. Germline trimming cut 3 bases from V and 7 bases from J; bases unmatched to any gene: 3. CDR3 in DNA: TGTGCCAGCTCACCGGGACAGGGTGTCGGGGAGCTGTTTTTT. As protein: CASSPGQGVGELFF.